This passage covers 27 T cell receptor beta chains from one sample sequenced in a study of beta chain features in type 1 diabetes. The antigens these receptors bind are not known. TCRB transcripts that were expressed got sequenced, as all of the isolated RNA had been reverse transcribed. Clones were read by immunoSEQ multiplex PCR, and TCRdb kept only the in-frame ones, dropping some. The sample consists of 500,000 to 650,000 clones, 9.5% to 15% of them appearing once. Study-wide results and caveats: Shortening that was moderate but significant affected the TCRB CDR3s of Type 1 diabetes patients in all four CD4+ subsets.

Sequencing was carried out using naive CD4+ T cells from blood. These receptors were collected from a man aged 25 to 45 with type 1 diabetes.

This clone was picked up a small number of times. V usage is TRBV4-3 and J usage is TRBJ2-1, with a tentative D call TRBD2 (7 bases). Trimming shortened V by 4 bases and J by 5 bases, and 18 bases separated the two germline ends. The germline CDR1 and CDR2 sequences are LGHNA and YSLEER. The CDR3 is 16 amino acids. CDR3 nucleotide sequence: TGCGCCAGCAGCCGGATTACGGGGGGCCTGGACAATGAGCAGTTCTTC. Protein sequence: CASSRITGGLDNEQFF.

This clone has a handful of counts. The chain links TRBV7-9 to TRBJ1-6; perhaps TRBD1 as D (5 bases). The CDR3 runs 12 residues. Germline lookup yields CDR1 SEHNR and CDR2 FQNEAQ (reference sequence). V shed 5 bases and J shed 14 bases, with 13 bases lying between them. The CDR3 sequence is CASSTSGQSLHF. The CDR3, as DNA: TGTGCCAGCAGCACTTCTGGACAATCCCTCCACTTT.

The DNA of the CDR3 is TGTGCCAGCAGTTCGGGGAGCCACTCTTACGAGCAGTACTTC. Amino acids: CASSSGSHSYEQYF. The chain combines TRBV28 with TRBJ2-7; D might be TRBD2 (5 bases). The V end was cut by 4 bases, the J end by 4 bases, with 14 bases between. The germline V gene has CDR1 MDHEN and CDR2 SYDVKM. This CDR3 region has 14 residues.

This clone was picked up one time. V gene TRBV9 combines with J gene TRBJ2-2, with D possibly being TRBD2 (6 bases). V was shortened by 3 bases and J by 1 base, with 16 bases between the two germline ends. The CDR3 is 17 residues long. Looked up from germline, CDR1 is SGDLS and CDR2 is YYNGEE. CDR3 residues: CASSAPRSGRNTGELFF. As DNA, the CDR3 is TGTGCCAGCAGCGCCCCCAGGAGCGGGCGGAACACCGGGGAGCTGTTTTTT.

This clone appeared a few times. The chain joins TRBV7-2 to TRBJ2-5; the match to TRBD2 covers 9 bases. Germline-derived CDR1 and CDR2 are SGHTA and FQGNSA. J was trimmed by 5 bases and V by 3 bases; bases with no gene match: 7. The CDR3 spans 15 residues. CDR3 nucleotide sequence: TGTGCCAGCAGCTTTACCGGGACTAGCAGGGAGACCCAGTACTTC. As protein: CASSFTGTSRETQYF.

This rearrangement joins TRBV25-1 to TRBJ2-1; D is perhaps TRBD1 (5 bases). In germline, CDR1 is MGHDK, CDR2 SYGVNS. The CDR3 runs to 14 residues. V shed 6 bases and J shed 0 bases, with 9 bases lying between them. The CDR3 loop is CASRDINSYNEQFF. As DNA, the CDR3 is TGTGCCAGCAGGGACATCAACTCCTACAATGAGCAGTTCTTC. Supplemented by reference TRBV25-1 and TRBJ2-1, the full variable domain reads EADIYQTPRYLVIGTGKKITLECSQTMGHDKMYWYQQDPGMELHLIHYSYGVNSTEKGDLSSESTVSRIRTEHFPLTLESARPSHTSQYLCASRDINSYNEQFFGPGTRLTVL.

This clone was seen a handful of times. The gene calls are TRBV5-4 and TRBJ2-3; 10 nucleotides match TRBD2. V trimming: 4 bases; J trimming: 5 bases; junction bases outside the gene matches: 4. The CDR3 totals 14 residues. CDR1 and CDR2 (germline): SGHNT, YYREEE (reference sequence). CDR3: CASSLAGAQDTQYF. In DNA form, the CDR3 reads TGTGCCAGCAGCCTAGCGGGGGCCCAAGATACGCAGTATTTT.

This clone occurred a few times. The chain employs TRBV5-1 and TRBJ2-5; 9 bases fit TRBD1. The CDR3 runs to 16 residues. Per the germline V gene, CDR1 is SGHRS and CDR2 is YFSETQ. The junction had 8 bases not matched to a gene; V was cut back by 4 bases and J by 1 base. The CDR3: CASSMGTGSFQETQYF. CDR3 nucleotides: TGCGCCAGCAGCATGGGGACAGGGTCTTTCCAAGAGACCCAGTACTTC.

The DNA for the CDR3 is TGTGCCAGCAGCACCTCCGAGGGGGTTTCACCCCTCCACTTT. This sequence encodes CASSTSEGVSPLHF. J is TRBJ1-6 and V is TRBV7-2; a weak D match, TRBD1 (6 bases). Germline loops: CDR1 SGHTA, CDR2 FQGNSA. The CDR3 consists of 14 residues. V lost 5 bases, J lost 9 bases, and 14 bases lay in between.

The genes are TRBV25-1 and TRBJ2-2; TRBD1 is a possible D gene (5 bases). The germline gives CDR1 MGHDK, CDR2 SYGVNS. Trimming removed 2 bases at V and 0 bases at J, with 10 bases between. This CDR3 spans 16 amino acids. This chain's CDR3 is CASSEPGQTNTGELFF. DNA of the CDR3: TGTGCCAGCAGTGAACCCGGACAAACGAACACCGGGGAGCTGTTTTTT.

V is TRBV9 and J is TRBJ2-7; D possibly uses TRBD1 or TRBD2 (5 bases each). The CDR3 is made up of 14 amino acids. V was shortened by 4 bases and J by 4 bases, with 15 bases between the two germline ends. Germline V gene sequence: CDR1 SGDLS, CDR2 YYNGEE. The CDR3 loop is CASSPFDGAYEQYF. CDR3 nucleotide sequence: TGTGCCAGCAGCCCGTTTGACGGGGCGTACGAGCAGTACTTC.

The CDR3 loop is CASSYPTQYEQYF. The DNA for the CDR3 is TGTGCCAGCAGTTACCCCACCCAATACGAGCAGTACTTC. The chain recombines TRBV6-6 with TRBJ2-7; D not certain. Germline assignment: CDR1 MNHNY and CDR2 SVGAGI (reference sequence). The V end lost 2 bases, the J end lost 4 bases, and 9 bases lay between the germline ends. The CDR3 is made up of 13 amino acids.

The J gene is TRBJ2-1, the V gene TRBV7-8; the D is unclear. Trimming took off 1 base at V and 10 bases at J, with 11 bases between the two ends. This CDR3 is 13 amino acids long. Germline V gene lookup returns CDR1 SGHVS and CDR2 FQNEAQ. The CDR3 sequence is CASSLEVGYEQFF. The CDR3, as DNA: TGTGCCAGCAGCTTAGAGGTGGGGTACGAGCAGTTCTTC.

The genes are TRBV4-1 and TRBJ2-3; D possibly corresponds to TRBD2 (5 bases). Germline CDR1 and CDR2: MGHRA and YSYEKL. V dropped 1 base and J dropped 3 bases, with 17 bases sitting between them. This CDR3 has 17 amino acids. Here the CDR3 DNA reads TGCGCCAGCAGCCAAGGTCCCCTAGCAGGTCAGACAGATACGCAGTATTTT. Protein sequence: CASSQGPLAGQTDTQYF.

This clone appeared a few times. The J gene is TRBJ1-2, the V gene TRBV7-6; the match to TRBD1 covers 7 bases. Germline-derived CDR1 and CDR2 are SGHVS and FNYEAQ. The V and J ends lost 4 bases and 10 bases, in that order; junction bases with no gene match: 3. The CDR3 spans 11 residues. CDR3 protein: CASSSGGVYTF. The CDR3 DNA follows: TGTGCCAGCAGCTCAGGGGGGGTCTACACCTTC.

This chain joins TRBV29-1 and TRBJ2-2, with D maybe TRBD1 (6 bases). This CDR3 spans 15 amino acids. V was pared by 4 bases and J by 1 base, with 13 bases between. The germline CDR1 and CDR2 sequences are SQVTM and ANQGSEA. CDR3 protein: CSVVFTGWNTGELFF. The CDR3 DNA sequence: TGCAGCGTTGTCTTTACAGGGTGGAACACCGGGGAGCTGTTTTTT.

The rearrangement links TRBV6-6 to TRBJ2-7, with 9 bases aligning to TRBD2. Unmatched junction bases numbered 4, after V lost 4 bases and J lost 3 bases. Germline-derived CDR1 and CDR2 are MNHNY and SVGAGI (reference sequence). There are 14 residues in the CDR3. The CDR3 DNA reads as TGTGCCAGCAGTTCGGATAGCGGGGGCTACGAGCAGTACTTC. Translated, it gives CASSSDSGGYEQYF.

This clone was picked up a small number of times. CDR3: CAISRDTDTDTQYF. The CDR3 nucleotides read TGTGCCATCAGTCGGGACACGGACACAGATACGCAGTATTTT. This chain links TRBV10-3 with TRBJ2-3, with a weak D call TRBD1 (6 bases). V lost 5 bases and J lost 2, with 11 bases in between. The germline CDR1 and CDR2 sequences are ENHRY and SYGVKD. The CDR3 has 14 amino acids.

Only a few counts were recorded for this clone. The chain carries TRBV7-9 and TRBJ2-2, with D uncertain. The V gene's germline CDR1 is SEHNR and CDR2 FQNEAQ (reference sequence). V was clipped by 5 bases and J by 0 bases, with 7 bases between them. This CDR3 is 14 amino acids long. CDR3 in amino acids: CASSIFTNTGELFF. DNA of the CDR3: TGTGCCAGCAGCATCTTCACGAACACCGGGGAGCTGTTTTTT.

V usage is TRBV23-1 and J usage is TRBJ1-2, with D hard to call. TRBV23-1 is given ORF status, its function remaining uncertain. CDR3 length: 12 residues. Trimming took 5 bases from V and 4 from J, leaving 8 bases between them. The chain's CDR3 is CASSYRAYGYTF. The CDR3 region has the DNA TGCGCCAGCAGTTACCGGGCCTATGGCTACACCTTC.

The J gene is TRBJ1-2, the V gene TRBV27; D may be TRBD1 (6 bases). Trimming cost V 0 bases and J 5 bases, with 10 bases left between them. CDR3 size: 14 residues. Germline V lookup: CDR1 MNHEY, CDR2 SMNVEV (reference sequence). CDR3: CASSLSGGPYGYTF. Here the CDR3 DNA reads TGTGCCAGCAGTTTATCGGGGGGGCCGTATGGCTACACCTTC.

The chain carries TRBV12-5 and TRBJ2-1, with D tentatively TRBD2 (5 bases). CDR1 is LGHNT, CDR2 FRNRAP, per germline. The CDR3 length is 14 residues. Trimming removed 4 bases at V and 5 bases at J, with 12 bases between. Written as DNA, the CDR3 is TGTGCTAGTGGTTCCCTTTCGCGGGACAATGAGCAGTTCTTC. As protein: CASGSLSRDNEQFF.

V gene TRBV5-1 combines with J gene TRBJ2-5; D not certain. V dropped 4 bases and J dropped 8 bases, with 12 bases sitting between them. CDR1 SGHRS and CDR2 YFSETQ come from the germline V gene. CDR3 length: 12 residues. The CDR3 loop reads CASSPVGETQYF. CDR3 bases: TGCGCCAGCAGCCCTGTGGGCGAAACCCAGTACTTC.

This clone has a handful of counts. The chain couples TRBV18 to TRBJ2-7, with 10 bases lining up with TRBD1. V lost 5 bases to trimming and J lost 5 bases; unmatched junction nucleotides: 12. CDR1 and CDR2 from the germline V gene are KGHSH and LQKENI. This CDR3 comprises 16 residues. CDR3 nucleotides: TGTGCCAGCTCATTTACTTCGGGGACAGGGGCCCACGAGCAGTACTTC. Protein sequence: CASSFTSGTGAHEQYF.

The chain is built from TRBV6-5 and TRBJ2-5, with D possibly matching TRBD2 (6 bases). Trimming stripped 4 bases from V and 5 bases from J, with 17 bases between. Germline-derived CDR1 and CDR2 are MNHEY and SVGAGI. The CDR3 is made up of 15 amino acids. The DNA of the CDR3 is TGTGCCAGCAGTTCGACGGACTTACGGGGGGAGACCCAGTACTTC. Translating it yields CASSSTDLRGETQYF.

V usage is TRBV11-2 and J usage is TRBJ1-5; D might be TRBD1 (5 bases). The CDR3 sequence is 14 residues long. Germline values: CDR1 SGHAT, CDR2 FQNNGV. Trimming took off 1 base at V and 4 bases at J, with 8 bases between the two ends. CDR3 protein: CASSLAEGNQPQHF. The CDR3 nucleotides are TGTGCCAGCAGCTTAGCGGAGGGGAATCAGCCCCAGCATTTT.

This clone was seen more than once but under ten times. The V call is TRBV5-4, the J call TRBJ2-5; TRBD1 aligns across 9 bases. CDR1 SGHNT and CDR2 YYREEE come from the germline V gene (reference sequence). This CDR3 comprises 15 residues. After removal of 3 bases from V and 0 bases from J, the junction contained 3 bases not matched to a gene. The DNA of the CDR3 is TGTGCCAGCAGCTGGGGGGACAGGGACCAAGAGACCCAGTACTTC. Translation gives CASSWGDRDQETQYF. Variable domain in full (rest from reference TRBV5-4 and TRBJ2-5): ETGVTQSPTHLIKTRGQQVTLRCSSQSGHNTVSWYQQALGQGPQFIFQYYREEENGRGNFPPRFSGLQFPNYSSELNVNALELDDSALYLCASSWGDRDQETQYFGPGTRLLVL.